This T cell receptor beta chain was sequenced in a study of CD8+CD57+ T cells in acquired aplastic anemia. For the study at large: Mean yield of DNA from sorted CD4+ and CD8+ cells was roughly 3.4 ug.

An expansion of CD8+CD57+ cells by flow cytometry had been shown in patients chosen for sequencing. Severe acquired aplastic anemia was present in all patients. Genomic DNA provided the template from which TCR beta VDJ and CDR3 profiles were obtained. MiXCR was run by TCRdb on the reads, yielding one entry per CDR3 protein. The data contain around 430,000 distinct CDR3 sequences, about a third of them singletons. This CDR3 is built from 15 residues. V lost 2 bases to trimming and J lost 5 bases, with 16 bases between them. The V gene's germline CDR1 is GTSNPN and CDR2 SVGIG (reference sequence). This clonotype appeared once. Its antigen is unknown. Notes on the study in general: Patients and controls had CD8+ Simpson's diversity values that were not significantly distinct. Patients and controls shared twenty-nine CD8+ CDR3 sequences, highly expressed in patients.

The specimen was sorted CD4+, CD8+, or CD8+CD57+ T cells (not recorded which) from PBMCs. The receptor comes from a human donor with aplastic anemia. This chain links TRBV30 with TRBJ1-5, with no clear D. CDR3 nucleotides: TGTGCCTGGAGTTCTCGGGGTGGGATTTATCAGCCCCAGCATTTT. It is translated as CAWSSRGGIYQPQHF.